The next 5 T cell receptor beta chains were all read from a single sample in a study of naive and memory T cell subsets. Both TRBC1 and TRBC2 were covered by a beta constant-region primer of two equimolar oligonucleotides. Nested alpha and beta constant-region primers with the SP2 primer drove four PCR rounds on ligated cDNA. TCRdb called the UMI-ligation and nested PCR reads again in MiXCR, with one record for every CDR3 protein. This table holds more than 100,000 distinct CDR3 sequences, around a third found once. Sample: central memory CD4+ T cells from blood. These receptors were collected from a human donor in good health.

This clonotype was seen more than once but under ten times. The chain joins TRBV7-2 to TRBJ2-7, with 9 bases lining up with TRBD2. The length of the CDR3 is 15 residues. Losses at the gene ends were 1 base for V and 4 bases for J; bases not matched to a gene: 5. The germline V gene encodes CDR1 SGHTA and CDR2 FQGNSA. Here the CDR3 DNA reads TGTGCCAGCAGCTTAGTTGCGGGAGGGCCGTACGAGCAGTACTTC. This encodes CASSLVAGGPYEQYF.

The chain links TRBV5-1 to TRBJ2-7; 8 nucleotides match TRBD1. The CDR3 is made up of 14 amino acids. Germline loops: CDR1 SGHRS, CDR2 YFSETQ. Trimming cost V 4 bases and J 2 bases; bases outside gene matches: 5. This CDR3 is CASSAGQAAYEQYF. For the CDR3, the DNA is TGCGCCAGCAGCGCGGGACAGGCGGCCTACGAGCAGTACTTC.

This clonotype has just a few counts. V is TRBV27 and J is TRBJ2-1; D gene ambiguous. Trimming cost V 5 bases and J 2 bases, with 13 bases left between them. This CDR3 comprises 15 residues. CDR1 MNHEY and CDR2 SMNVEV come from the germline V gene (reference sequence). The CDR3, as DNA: TGTGCCAGCAGTAAAAACTACGACCCCTACAATGAGCAGTTCTTC. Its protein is CASSKNYDPYNEQFF.

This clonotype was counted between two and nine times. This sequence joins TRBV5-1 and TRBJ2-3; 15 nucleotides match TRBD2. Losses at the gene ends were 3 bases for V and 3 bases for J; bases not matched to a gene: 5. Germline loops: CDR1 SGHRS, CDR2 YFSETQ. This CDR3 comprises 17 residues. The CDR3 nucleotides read TGCGCCAGCAGCTCCTCCGGGACTAGCGGGAGGACAGATACGCAGTATTTT. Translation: CASSSSGTSGRTDTQYF. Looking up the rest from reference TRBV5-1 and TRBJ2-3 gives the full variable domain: KAGVTQTPRYLIKTRGQQVTLSCSPISGHRSVSWYQQTPGQGLQFLFEYFSETQRNKGNFPGRFSGRQFSNSRSEMNVSTLELGDSALYLCASSSSGTSGRTDTQYFGPGTRLTVL.

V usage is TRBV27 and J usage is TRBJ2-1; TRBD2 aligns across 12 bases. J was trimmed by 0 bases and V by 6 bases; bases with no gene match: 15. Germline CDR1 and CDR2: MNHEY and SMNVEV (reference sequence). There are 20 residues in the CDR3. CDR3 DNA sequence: TGTGCCAGCAGCCCCAATGAATGGCTAGCGGGAGGGAGCTCCTACAATGAGCAGTTCTTC. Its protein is CASSPNEWLAGGSSYNEQFF.